Below are 3 T cell receptor beta chains sequenced from a single sample in a study of T cells in Graves' hyperthyroidism and ophthalmopathy. Amplified TCR beta CDR3 regions derived from RNA transcripts. TCR CDR3 underwent first-round RT-PCR with the HTBI primer set. One entry per CDR3 protein results from TCRdb running MiXCR on the multiplex PCR reads. Seen here are about 400,000 distinct CDR3 sequences, around 15% observed once, and the top ten hold roughly a fifth. Sequencing used blood. These TCRs come from a woman in her sixties with Graves' ophthalmopathy.

This clonotype showed up many times. V and J are TRBV6-6 and TRBJ2-1; D might be TRBD1 or TRBD2, each matching 6 bases. V was clipped by 0 bases and J by 8 bases, with 23 bases between them. Germline assignment: CDR1 MNHNY and CDR2 SVGAGI (reference sequence). CDR3 length: 18 residues. The CDR3 nucleotides read TGTGCCAGCAGTTACTCGTTGGGGGCGGGACCTCCGGGAGATGAGCAGTTCTTC. Amino acid sequence: CASSYSLGAGPPGDEQFF.

The rearrangement uses TRBV7-9 and TRBJ1-2; D gene unclear. This CDR3 has 14 amino acids. The germline CDR1 and CDR2 sequences are SEHNR and FQNEAQ (reference sequence). Trimming cost V 6 bases and J 3 bases, with 14 bases left between them. The CDR3 region has the DNA TGTGCCAGCAGTAAAGGGTCACAGCACTATGGCTACACCTTC. This codes for CASSKGSQHYGYTF.

This clonotype was found a few times. This rearrangement joins TRBV10-3 to TRBJ2-2, with D possibly being TRBD1 (6 bases). V lost 5 bases to trimming and J lost 0 bases, with 37 bases between them. The germline V gene encodes CDR1 ENHRY and CDR2 SYGVKD. The CDR3 is 24 residues long. Written as DNA, the CDR3 is TGTGCCATCAGTCCTGCTGGTAGACCAATATCCTCACACCGACAGGCCTCGAACACCGGGGAGCTGTTTTTT. It translates to CAISPAGRPISSHRQASNTGELFF.